This is a list of T cell receptor beta chains from one sample in a study of cytomegalovirus exposure and HLA in healthy donors. TCRdb's table, derived via immunoSEQ multiplex PCR, lists solely in-frame clones and lacks some. This table has approximately 76,000 clones, nearly 95% appearing once. Sequences were obtained from PBMCs. Receptors originate from a woman aged 18-29 years in good health and CMV-seronegative. Both conserved end residues are part of each CDR3. D genes are given only for firm matches. Clone sizes are given selectively: once, few, many, or a class where the clone is expanded.

>-|TRBV2|-|TRBJ1-4
TGTGCCAGTTCGAATGGGGCAGGGGAGGGTGAAAAACTGTTTTTT
CASSNGAGEGEKLFF
>-|TRBV25-1|-|TRBJ1-4
TGTGCCAGCAGTCCTAGGGGGTTTGACGAAAAACTGTTTTTT
CASSPRGFDEKLFF
>-|TRBV5-1|TRBD1|TRBJ2-2
TGCGCCAGCAGCCCGACAGGGGGCGCGTCGTACACCGGGGAGCTGTTTTTT
CASSPTGGASYTGELFF
>-|TRBV27|TRBD1|TRBJ2-7
TGTGCCAGCAGTACCGGGACAGGGGTTGAGCAGTACTTC
CASSTGTGVEQYF
>-|TRBV18|TRBD1|TRBJ2-1
TGTGCCAGCTCACCTGGGGCGGGACAGGGGACCAACAATGAGCAGTTCTTC
CASSPGAGQGTNNEQFF
>-|TRBV18|-|TRBJ2-1
TGTGCCAGCTCACCGCGTGAAGCGCGGAGCTCCTACAATGAGCAGTTCTTC
CASSPREARSSYNEQFF
>few|TRBV14|-|TRBJ2-7
TGTGCCAGCAGCCAAGTACCCAGGCCATACTCCTACGAGCAGTACTTC
CASSQVPRPYSYEQYF
>-|TRBV5-4|-|TRBJ2-7
TGTGCCAGCAGCAGTAGCGTTAAACCCTACGAGCAGTACTTC
CASSSSVKPYEQYF
>-|TRBV28|-|TRBJ1-2
TGTGCCAGCAGGGGGTCCCCAGGGGCGCGGGACTATGGCTACACCTTC
CASRGSPGARDYGYTF
>-|TRBV28|TRBD1|TRBJ1-1
TGTGCCAGCCTGACAGGGTTCGACACTGAAGCTTTCTTT
CASLTGFDTEAFF
>-|TRBV5-4|TRBD1|TRBJ2-2
TGTGCCAGCAGCCCCAGGACAGGGGAAATCGGGGAGCTGTTTTTT
CASSPRTGEIGELFF
>-|TRBV29-1|-|TRBJ2-5
TGCAGCGTTGTCGGGCAAGAGACCCAGTACTTC
CSVVGQETQYF
>-|TRBV2|TRBD2|TRBJ2-3
TGTGCCAGTCGGGGACTACTGATAAAGGATACGCAGTATTTT
CASRGLLIKDTQYF
>-|TRBV7-8|TRBD1|TRBJ2-2
TGTGCCAGCAGCTACGGACAGGGCAACACCGGGGAGCTGTTTTTT
CASSYGQGNTGELFF
>-|TRBV7-2|-|TRBJ2-7
TGTGCCAGCAGCTTTTCCTACGACGGGAGTTCCCACGAGCAGTACTTC
CASSFSYDGSSHEQYF
>many|TRBV6-5|TRBD2|TRBJ2-1
TGTGCCAGCAGAAGAGGGACTAGCGGGGACAATGAGCAGTTCTTC
CASRRGTSGDNEQFF
>once|TRBV25-1|-|TRBJ2-7
TGTGCCAGCAGTGAACGCTGGCGGAGCAGTCCCGAGCAGTACTTC
CASSERWRSSPEQYF
>-|TRBV5-6|-|TRBJ2-1
TGTGCCAGCAGCCCCGAAGATTTACAGAGCTCCTACAATGAGCAGTTCTTC
CASSPEDLQSSYNEQFF
>-|TRBV7-8|-|TRBJ2-1
TGTGCCAGCAGCTCCCAGGGGTCCTGGGATGAGCAGTTCTTC
CASSSQGSWDEQFF
>-|TRBV27|-|TRBJ1-2
TGTGCCAGCAGCCATGCCACAGGTGGATATGGCTACACCTTC
CASSHATGGYGYTF
>-|TRBV19|-|TRBJ2-4
TGTGCCAGTAGTATAGCGTTTGAGCGAACGGGGTTAAACATTCAGTACTTC
CASSIAFERTGLNIQYF
>-|TRBV6-6|TRBD1|TRBJ1-5
TGTGCCAGTAGACAGGGCGGCAATCAGCCCCAGCATTTT
CASRQGGNQPQHF
>-|TRBV5-4|-|TRBJ1-1
TGTGCCAGCAGCTTTTGGGGGGTCTATCGGGGTGGCTCTGAAGCTTTCTTT
CASSFWGVYRGGSEAFF
>-|TRBV4-3|-|TRBJ2-1
TGCGCCAGCAACCAGGGGGGGTCATTAGGCAATGAGCAGTTCTTC
CASNQGGSLGNEQFF
>-|TRBV28|-|TRBJ1-1
TGTGCCAGCAGGCCAGTTATAGCGGCTGAAGCTTTCTTT
CASRPVIAAEAFF
>once|TRBV7-2|-|TRBJ1-2
TGTGCCAGCAGCTTAGCATTAGGGGCCAATCTCCTTGGCTACACCTTC
CASSLALGANLLGYTF
>-|TRBV7-9|-|TRBJ2-7
TGTGCCAGCAGCTTAGAAGGGGACTCCAACGAGCAGTACTTC
CASSLEGDSNEQYF
>-|TRBV11-2|-|TRBJ2-7
TGTGCCAGCAGCTTAGAAGAGTTCTACGAGCAGTACTTC
CASSLEEFYEQYF
>-|TRBV7-9|TRBD1|TRBJ2-7
TGTGCCAGCAGCCTACATGGGACAGGGGTGAGCGAGCAGTACTTC
CASSLHGTGVSEQYF
>-|TRBV19|TRBD2|TRBJ2-1
TGTGCCAGTAGCCCCAGGGTAGCGGGGGGCTACAATGAGCAGTTCTTC
CASSPRVAGGYNEQFF
>-|TRBV7-9|-|TRBJ1-6
TGTGCCAGCAGGACATCCTCGGGGTCACCCCTCCACTTT
CASRTSSGSPLHF
>-|TRBV2|-|TRBJ1-5
TGTGCCAGCAGTTTGCGCCCTGGGGCACCAAATCAGCCCCAGCATTTT
CASSLRPGAPNQPQHF
>-|TRBV6-4|-|TRBJ2-3
TGTGCCAGCAGTGACGGGGGGGCTAGCACAGATACGCAGTATTTT
CASSDGGASTDTQYF
>-|TRBV30|TRBD1|TRBJ2-7
TGTGCCTGGAGTGGGGGACAGATCGGGCAGTACTTC
CAWSGGQIGQYF
>-|TRBV29-1|-|TRBJ1-6
TGCAGCGCAGGGGAATTCAATTCACCCCTCCACTTT
CSAGEFNSPLHF
>-|TRBV27|-|TRBJ2-3
TGTGCCAGCAGGCTTAACCCTAGGGGGTACGGCACAGATACGCAGTATTTT
CASRLNPRGYGTDTQYF
>-|TRBV7-2|TRBD2|TRBJ2-2
TGTGCCAGCAGCCAAATAGGGACTAGCGGAGCGAACACCGGGGAGCTGTTTTTT
CASSQIGTSGANTGELFF
>-|TRBV9|-|TRBJ2-6
TGTGCCAGCAGCGTAGCGGTTGGGGCCAACGTCCTGACTTTC
CASSVAVGANVLTF
>-|TRBV5-4|TRBD1|TRBJ2-7
TGTGCCAGCAGCTTTGGCCAGGGGGCTCCCTACGAGCAGTACTTC
CASSFGQGAPYEQYF
>-|TRBV5-6|-|TRBJ1-2
TGTGCCAGCAGCCTCAATTGGGGGCCCTCGGTCTATGGCTACACCTTC
CASSLNWGPSVYGYTF
>-|TRBV7-2|-|TRBJ1-2
TGTGCCAGCAGCCCCCACCAGGGGTTCTACTATGGCTACACCTTC
CASSPHQGFYYGYTF
>-|TRBV5-5|TRBD1|TRBJ2-1
TGTGCCAGCGGACAGGGGGCCTACAATGAGCAGTTCTTC
CASGQGAYNEQFF
>-|TRBV7-8|TRBD1|TRBJ2-7
TGTGCCAGCAGCTCCGGACAGGGGGAAATCTACGAGCAGTACTTC
CASSSGQGEIYEQYF
>-|TRBV19|-|TRBJ1-2
TGTGCCAGTATCCCACACCCACAGGGTCTCTATGGCTACACCTTC
CASIPHPQGLYGYTF
>-|TRBV29-1|TRBD1|TRBJ1-1
TGCAGCGCCGACAGGGAACTAGCAGAAGCTTTCTTT
CSADRELAEAFF
>-|TRBV11-2|TRBD2|TRBJ2-1
TGTGCCAGCAGCTCTCGTGGCACTAGCGGGTTCAATGAGCAGTTCTTC
CASSSRGTSGFNEQFF
>-|TRBV21-1|-|TRBJ1-2
TGTGCCAGCAGCAGACCCGACACGCAACCGAACTATGGCTACACCTTC
CASSRPDTQPNYGYTF
>few|TRBV7-9|-|TRBJ2-3
TGTGCCAGCAGCTTAGGTCAGGGGGATACGCAGTATTTT
CASSLGQGDTQYF
>-|TRBV19|-|TRBJ2-5
TGTGCCAGTAGTGGCGCGGGGGCGACGGAAGAGACCCAGTACTTC
CASSGAGATEETQYF
>few|TRBV9|-|TRBJ2-1
TGTGCCAGCAGCGTACTGAGTTTTAAGGGGAACAATGAGCAGTTCTTC
CASSVLSFKGNNEQFF
>-|TRBV7-8|-|TRBJ1-1
TGTGCCAGCAGCCCCCAGACAGGTTGGGGGTCCACTGAAGCTTTCTTT
CASSPQTGWGSTEAFF
>-|TRBV29-1|-|TRBJ1-4
TGCAGCGTTGGCAGGGCACCTAATGAAAAACTGTTTTTT
CSVGRAPNEKLFF
>-|TRBV29-1|TRBD1|TRBJ1-2
TGCAGCGTCTCATCGGAGCGACAGGGGGCAAACTATGGCTACACCTTC
CSVSSERQGANYGYTF
>once|TRBV27|TRBD2|TRBJ2-7
TGTGCCAGCAGTTTCAAAAGCGGGATTATCTACGAGCAGTACTTC
CASSFKSGIIYEQYF
>-|TRBV4-1|TRBD2|TRBJ2-5
TGCGCCAGCAGGCTCGGACTAGTAGGTGAACAAGAGACCCAGTACTTC
CASRLGLVGEQETQYF
>-|TRBV11-2|-|TRBJ2-5
TGTGCCAGCAGCTTTTCTAGACAAGAGACCCAGTACTTC
CASSFSRQETQYF
>-|TRBV19|TRBD1|TRBJ1-1
TGTGCCAGTAGTATTATATGGGGACAGGGGATCACTGAAGCTTTCTTT
CASSIIWGQGITEAFF
>-|TRBV7-6|-|TRBJ1-1
TGTGCCAGCAGCTTAATGGGGGCGGGGGGCCTTATAGGCACTGAAGCTTTCTTT
CASSLMGAGGLIGTEAFF
>-|TRBV6-1|TRBD2|TRBJ2-1
TGTGCCAGCACGTCCAGCGGGGGGGCCGGGCAGTTCTTC
CASTSSGGAGQFF
>-|TRBV4-2|TRBD1|TRBJ1-5
TGTGCCAGCAGCCAACCAAAGGAGGGGACAGGGGGCAATCAGCCCCAGCATTTT
CASSQPKEGTGGNQPQHF